This T cell receptor (beta chain) was sequenced during a study of shared T cell receptors in the human thymus. The repertoire was sequenced with immunoSEQ multiplex PCR; TCRdb's copy has only in-frame clones and lacks some. The sample lists hundreds of thousands of clones; around nine tenths were seen once. CDR3 length: 15 amino acids. Losses at the gene ends were 3 bases for V and 6 bases for J; bases not matched to a gene: 7. Germline-derived CDR1 and CDR2 are SNHLY and FYNNEI. These same records also appear under a second study, on human thymus T cells. That report adds: The donors were infants in Finland with congenital heart defects, otherwise immunologically healthy. Thymus tissue for the work was resected from patients undergoing corrective heart surgery. Thymic and blood repertoires appeared to display a bias in their usage of V and J genes. In unrelated individuals, thymic repertoires overlapped highly, according to related research.

The chain links TRBV2 to TRBJ2-4; the match to TRBD1 covers 8 bases. This TCR derives from a boy under two years old with a congenital heart defect. What was sequenced was thymocytes. CDR3 DNA: TGTGCCAGCAGTGACGCCGGACAGGGCGTAAACATTCAGTACTTC. It is translated as CASSDAGQGVNIQYF.